The text below deals with one T cell receptor (beta chain). The antigen is undetermined. This sample is drawn from a study of OX40 agonist ivuxolimab in advanced cancers. Study-wide findings and caveats: Dose levels from 0.1 to 3.0 mg/kg saw CD4+ and CD8+ blood T cells expand clonally by week 6. Also present in some nonresponders was a low level of normalized T-cell clonal expansion.

The V gene end was trimmed by 4 bases and the J gene end by 8 bases; junction bases not matched to a gene: 14. CDR1 and CDR2 (germline): SQVTM, ANQGSEA. The CDR3 contains 14 residues. Clones were read by immunoSEQ multiplex PCR, and TCRdb kept only the in-frame ones, dropping some. Altogether about 82,000 clones are present, around nine tenths being singletons, with the ten largest covering about 0.8%. The source of this sequence is an adult with an advanced solid tumor such as melanoma, head and neck, liver or kidney cancer. The source was CD4+ or CD8+ T cells sorted from blood, collected in a trial of the OX40 agonist ivuxolimab. The chain recombines TRBV29-1 with TRBJ2-7, with TRBD2 matching over 7 bases. The CDR3 reads CSVVGGSEVGKQYF. The CDR3 DNA reads TGCAGCGTTGTTGGCGGGAGCGAGGTCGGGAAGCAGTACTTC.